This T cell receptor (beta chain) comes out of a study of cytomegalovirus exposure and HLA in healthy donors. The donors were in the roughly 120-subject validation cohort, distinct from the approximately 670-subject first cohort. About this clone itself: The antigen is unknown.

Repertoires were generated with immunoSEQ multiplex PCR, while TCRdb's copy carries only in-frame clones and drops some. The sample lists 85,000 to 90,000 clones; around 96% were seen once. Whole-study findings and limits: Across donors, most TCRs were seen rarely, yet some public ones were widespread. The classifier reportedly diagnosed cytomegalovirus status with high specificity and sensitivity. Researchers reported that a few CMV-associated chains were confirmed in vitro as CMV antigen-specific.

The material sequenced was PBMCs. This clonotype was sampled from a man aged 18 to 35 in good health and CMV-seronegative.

The CDR3 loop reads CASSLGSGKQFF. As DNA, the CDR3 is TGCGCCAGCAGCTTGGGATCGGGGAAGCAGTTCTTC. The rearrangement uses TRBV5-1 and TRBJ2-1; D may be TRBD2 (5 bases). Per the germline V gene, CDR1 is SGHRS and CDR2 is YFSETQ. This CDR3 spans 12 amino acids. Trimming shortened V by 0 bases and J by 11 bases, and 9 bases separated the two germline ends. Full variable domain (rest looked up from reference TRBV5-1 and TRBJ2-1): KAGVTQTPRYLIKTRGQQVTLSCSPISGHRSVSWYQQTPGQGLQFLFEYFSETQRNKGNFPGRFSGRQFSNSRSEMNVSTLELGDSALYLCASSLGSGKQFFGPGTRLTVL.